These 3 T cell receptor beta chains share one sample of origin, sequenced in a study of PD-1 blockade in classical Hodgkin lymphoma. Using immunoSEQ multiplex PCR, the repertoire was profiled, and TCRdb retains in-frame clones only, with some absent. The table has about 11,000 clones, around 74% seen once. All patients experienced relapse after autologous stem cell transplantation, and brentuximab vedotin exposure was variable. The material was peripheral blood mononuclear cells (PBMCs), obtained at baseline. The receptors derive from a human donor with classical Hodgkin lymphoma.

The gene calls are TRBV10-2 and TRBJ2-5; possible D gene TRBD1, 6 bases. CDR1 and CDR2 (germline): WSHSY, SAAADI. V was trimmed by 6 bases and J by 7 bases, leaving 18 bases between them. CDR3 length: 14 amino acids. The DNA of the CDR3 is TGCGCCAGCAGCGAACAGGGTCTGAGGGGGACCCAGTACTTC. Translating it yields CASSEQGLRGTQYF.

CDR3 loop: CASREDSDRGYQETQYF. In DNA form, the CDR3 reads TGTGCCAGCAGGGAAGACTCGGACAGGGGGTACCAAGAGACCCAGTACTTC. This chain joins TRBV28 and TRBJ2-5, with 10 nucleotides matching TRBD1. Trimming removed 6 bases from V and 0 bases from J; junction bases left unmatched: 10. CDR3 size: 17 residues. Germline V gene lookup returns CDR1 MDHEN and CDR2 SYDVKM.

The CDR3 DNA sequence: TGTGCCAGCTCACCACTTGCAGGGGCTGATTCTGAAGCTTTCTTT. Amino acids: CASSPLAGADSEAFF. V gene TRBV18 combines with J gene TRBJ1-1; D might be TRBD1 (6 bases). Trimming took off 1 base at V and 6 bases at J, with 15 bases between the two ends. Germline CDR1 and CDR2: KGHSH and LQKENI. The CDR3 length is 15 residues.